This is a list of T cell receptor beta chains from one sample in a study of shared clonotypes between healthy human individuals. Clones were read by immunoSEQ multiplex PCR, and TCRdb kept only the in-frame ones, dropping some. The sample includes fewer than 1.6 million clones, 98% of them seen just once. Sample: naive CD4+ T cells sorted from blood. The receptors were gathered from a man aged 25 to 40 in good health. The CDR3 runs from the conserved cysteine through the conserved F or W. Each record gives: V gene, CDR3 length, J gene, D gene, clone size, CDR3 DNA, CDR3 protein. D genes are given only for firm matches. Only part of the rows carry a size: once, few, many, or a class if the clone is expanded.

V: TRBV4-1
length: 15
J: TRBJ2-7
D: TRBD1
size: -
DNA: TGCGCCAGCAGCCGACAGGGGACGCGGTCCTACGAGCAGTACTTC
CDR3: CASSRQGTRSYEQYF

V: TRBV2
length: 14
J: TRBJ1-3
D: -
size: -
DNA: TGTGCCACCGAACCCCCCGACTCTGGAAACACCATATATTTT
CDR3: CATEPPDSGNTIYF

V: TRBV21-1
length: 12
J: TRBJ1-2
D: -
size: -
DNA: TGTGCCAGCAGAAATCCGACAGATGGCTACACCTTC
CDR3: CASRNPTDGYTF

V: TRBV9
length: 15
J: TRBJ1-2
D: TRBD1
size: -
DNA: TGTGCCAGCAGCGGCCCAGGACAGGGTAACTATGGCTACACCTTC
CDR3: CASSGPGQGNYGYTF

V: TRBV9
length: 14
J: TRBJ2-2
D: -
size: -
DNA: TGTGCCAGCAGCGTAGTAATAGGGACCGGGGAGCTGTTTTTT
CDR3: CASSVVIGTGELFF

V: TRBV28
length: 13
J: TRBJ2-7
D: -
size: -
DNA: TGTGCCAGCAGTTACTATATTGGGGGAGAGCAGTACTTC
CDR3: CASSYYIGGEQYF

V: TRBV2
length: 13
J: TRBJ2-7
D: TRBD1
size: -
DNA: TGTGCCAGCCGGGACAGGGGCTCCTACGAGCAGTACTTC
CDR3: CASRDRGSYEQYF

V: TRBV4-1
length: 15
J: TRBJ2-1
D: TRBD1
size: -
DNA: TGCGCCAGCAGCCTTAGGGACAGGGAAAACAATGAGCAGTTCTTC
CDR3: CASSLRDRENNEQFF

V: TRBV19
length: 14
J: TRBJ1-1
D: -
size: -
DNA: TGTGCCAGTAGTTTTAGGACGGTGAACACTGAAGCTTTCTTT
CDR3: CASSFRTVNTEAFF

V: TRBV10-2
length: 14
J: TRBJ1-2
D: TRBD1
size: -
DNA: TGCGCCAGCAGTGAGTCCGACAGGGGATCTGGCTACACCTTC
CDR3: CASSESDRGSGYTF

V: TRBV28
length: 13
J: TRBJ2-7
D: -
size: -
DNA: TGTGCCAGCAGTTTTTACGGAACCGCGGTGCAGTACTTC
CDR3: CASSFYGTAVQYF

V: TRBV7-2
length: 14
J: TRBJ2-1
D: TRBD2
size: -
DNA: TGTGCCAGCAGCCCTCGGCTTCTAGCGGCGGGGCAGTTCTTC
CDR3: CASSPRLLAAGQFF

V: TRBV2
length: 14
J: TRBJ1-4
D: -
size: once
DNA: TGTGCCAGCAGACAGGCCCCAACTAATGAAAAACTGTTTTTT
CDR3: CASRQAPTNEKLFF

V: TRBV18
length: 17
J: TRBJ2-7
D: TRBD2
size: -
DNA: TGTGCCAGCTCAGCAACTCACGTAGGCGGGAGCTCCTACGAGCAGTACTTC
CDR3: CASSATHVGGSSYEQYF

V: TRBV28
length: 12
J: TRBJ2-7
D: -
size: once
DNA: TGTGCCAGCAGTCGTCCCGGGACCGTCACGCACTTC
CDR3: CASSRPGTVTHF

V: TRBV5-1
length: 14
J: TRBJ2-1
D: -
size: -
DNA: TGCGCCAGCAGCTTGTCCCCGGGGGCTAATGAGCAGTTCTTC
CDR3: CASSLSPGANEQFF

V: TRBV28
length: 12
J: TRBJ2-2
D: -
size: -
DNA: TGTGCCAGCAGTTTATTTGTGGGAGTGCTGTTTTTT
CDR3: CASSLFVGVLFF

V: TRBV29-1
length: 10
J: TRBJ2-3
D: -
size: -
DNA: TGCAGCGTTGGGGACGATACGCAGTATTTT
CDR3: CSVGDDTQYF

V: TRBV7-3
length: 12
J: TRBJ2-1
D: -
size: once
DNA: TGTGCCAGCGGAGCAGGAGGTAATGAGCAGTTCTTC
CDR3: CASGAGGNEQFF

V: TRBV7-8
length: 11
J: TRBJ2-5
D: -
size: -
DNA: TGTGCCAGCACCCTTAGGGAGACCCAGTACTTC
CDR3: CASTLRETQYF

V: TRBV5-4
length: 16
J: TRBJ2-1
D: TRBD2
size: -
DNA: TGTGCCAGCAGCTTGGTAACTAGCGGGAGGGTGAATGAGCAGTTCTTC
CDR3: CASSLVTSGRVNEQFF

V: TRBV10-3
length: 15
J: TRBJ2-1
D: TRBD2
size: -
DNA: TGTGCCATCAGGGGAACTAGCGGGGCTTACAATGAGCAGTTCTTC
CDR3: CAIRGTSGAYNEQFF

V: TRBV28
length: 14
J: TRBJ2-7
D: TRBD1
size: -
DNA: TGTGCCAGCAGTTTCCTACGGACAGGGTTCAAGCAGTACTTC
CDR3: CASSFLRTGFKQYF

V: TRBV18
length: 14
J: TRBJ2-7
D: TRBD1
size: -
DNA: TGTGCCAGCTCAAGTAACAGGGGGATCTACGAGCAGTACTTC
CDR3: CASSSNRGIYEQYF

V: TRBV25-1
length: 13
J: TRBJ1-5
D: TRBD1
size: -
DNA: TGTGCCAGCAGTGGACAGGGGAGTCAGCCCCAGCATTTT
CDR3: CASSGQGSQPQHF

V: TRBV29-1
length: 13
J: TRBJ1-4
D: -
size: -
DNA: TGCAGCGTTGAGATCCCAACTAATGAAAAACTGTTTTTT
CDR3: CSVEIPTNEKLFF

V: TRBV6-6
length: 15
J: TRBJ2-2
D: -
size: -
DNA: TGTGCCAGCAGTTACTCTCTCCCGAACACCGGGGAGCTGTTTTTT
CDR3: CASSYSLPNTGELFF

V: TRBV5-4
length: 18
J: TRBJ1-2
D: TRBD1
size: -
DNA: TGTGCCAGCAGCATAGGGACAGCTATGATATATGGGAACTATGGCTACACCTTC
CDR3: CASSIGTAMIYGNYGYTF